This TCR beta chain was profiled in a study of blood T cell repertoires in COVID-19. Study background: T cells, B-cell-depleted T cells, or PBMCs provided the cDNA or gDNA that served as material.

The V gene's germline CDR1 is MDHEN and CDR2 SYDVKM. This CDR3 spans 14 amino acids. Trimming pared 3 bases from V and 5 bases from J, leaving 13 bases between. Assay used: immunoSEQ multiplex PCR; TCRdb lists only in-frame clones, some missing. The table records under 300,000 clones, 70% to 90% of them present only once. The source of this sequence is a young woman with COVID-19, enrolled during active disease. The sample consisted of peripheral blood. This chain connects TRBV28 to TRBJ1-1; D gene uncertain. CDR3 protein: CASSFRGLKTEAFF. In DNA, the CDR3 is TGTGCCAGCAGTTTTAGAGGGCTTAAAACTGAAGCTTTCTTT.